This TCR beta chain was sequenced during a study of low-dose radiotherapy and immunotherapy resistance in tumors. Study-wide context: Members of Cohort 2 were treated with 1 Gy per fraction every two weeks; their total was 13 Gy over 26 weeks. TRAV- and TRBV-specific primers, spanning alpha and beta chains, primed first-strand cDNA.

Time point in this sample: before trial treatment. Treatment combined nivolumab, ipilimumab, aspirin, low-dose cyclophosphamide and low-dose radiotherapy in a dose-escalation trial. Amplification of TCRs used a constant-region primer and V-primer adapter for 15 to 25 PCR cycles. In vitro transcription served to amplify the isolated mRNA. A single record per CDR3 protein comes from TCRdb applying MiXCR to the reads. The sample records tens of thousands of distinct CDR3 sequences, 12% being singletons. With V trimmed by 3 bases and J by 2 bases, 7 bases remained unmatched. CDR1 SGHRS and CDR2 YFSETQ come from the germline V gene. The CDR3 is 15 residues long. This clonotype was recorded at least ten times.

This receptor was obtained from a female donor with ovarian cancer. The specimen comprised PBMCs, sampled before treatment. The chain couples TRBV5-1 to TRBJ2-7; the match to TRBD1 covers 8 bases. CDR3 region: CASSSRTGTTYEQYF. CDR3 DNA sequence: TGCGCCAGCAGCTCGCGGACAGGGACCACCTACGAGCAGTACTTC. The variable domain in full, with the rest retrieved from reference TRBV5-1 and TRBJ2-7, is KAGVTQTPRYLIKTRGQQVTLSCSPISGHRSVSWYQQTPGQGLQFLFEYFSETQRNKGNFPGRFSGRQFSNSRSEMNVSTLELGDSALYLCASSSRTGTTYEQYFGPGTRLTVT.